This T cell receptor beta chain was captured by sequencing in a study of blood T cell repertoires in COVID-19. Germline CDR1 SQVTM, CDR2 ANQGSEA. After removal of 6 bases from V and 5 bases from J, the junction contained 8 bases not matched to a gene. The CDR3 has 14 residues. Data came from immunoSEQ multiplex PCR; TCRdb stores just in-frame clones and leaves some out. The sample records about 64,000 clones, approximately 78% being singletons. The chain carries TRBV29-1 and TRBJ1-2, with 11 bases aligning to TRBD1. The specimen was peripheral blood. This sequence originates from a man aged 60-69 years with COVID-19, enrolled during active disease. CDR3 protein: CSVHPGQGVYGYTF. For the CDR3, the DNA is TGCAGCGTCCATCCGGGACAGGGGGTGTATGGCTACACCTTC.